This T cell receptor (beta chain) appears in the sequencing data of a study of blood T cell repertoires in COVID-19. Study in general: Spain, Italy and the United States supplied samples that represented acute and convalescent COVID-19.

Per the original methods: Nucleated cell number was recorded as an estimate derived from reference gene primer amplification. Data came from immunoSEQ multiplex PCR; TCRdb stores just in-frame clones and leaves some out. D and trimming were read from the DNA, whereas the V and J calls and clone size are those reported in that table. The data hold about 100,000 clones, with about four fifths observed a single time. This CDR3 has 11 residues. In germline, CDR1 is ENHRY, CDR2 SYGVKD. Trimming at V came to 7 bases and at J to 5 bases, leaving 1 base not matched to a gene. The gene calls are TRBV10-3 and TRBJ2-7, with TRBD1 identical over 8 bases. Sequencing used peripheral blood. The receptor was derived from a human donor in a cohort sampled during active COVID-19. CDR3 protein: CAIKTGDEQYF. As DNA, the CDR3 is TGTGCCATCAAGACAGGGGACGAGCAGTACTTC.